What follows are 19 T cell receptor beta chains derived from one specimen sequenced in a study of regulatory T cells in long-lasting Graves disease. Specified time point: persistent/refractory GD, antithyroid drugs over 5 years with positive TRAb. PBMC RNA was the source of the TCR library. Libraries of TCR beta came from iRepertoire HTBI primers plus Arm-PCR of CDR3 regions. MiXCR, applied by TCRdb to the multiplex PCR reads, yields one record per CDR3 protein. The data contain about 660,000 distinct CDR3 sequences, 25% to 35% of them singletons. This material consisted of peripheral blood mononuclear cells (PBMCs), taken when the disease was refractory, from a patient treated with antithyroid drugs. These receptors came from a female donor with Graves disease.

In its sample, this clonotype was seen many times. V gene TRBV28 combines with J gene TRBJ1-1, with D possibly being TRBD1 (6 bases). Trimming shortened V by 2 bases and J by 0 bases, and 28 bases separated the two germline ends. This CDR3 region has 21 residues. Germline CDR1 and CDR2: MDHEN and SYDVKM. The CDR3 DNA sequence: TGTGCCAGCAGTTTACAGGGGAACCTTAACGGGAAGTTGGCCATGAACACTGAAGCTTTCTTT. This gives the protein CASSLQGNLNGKLAMNTEAFF.

This clonotype was seen many times. The chain has TRBV10-3 and TRBJ1-2, with 7 bases identical to TRBD1. There are 14 residues in the CDR3. V shed 3 bases and J 3 bases; nucleotides not matched to a gene: 4. Per germline, CDR1 ENHRY and CDR2 SYGVKD. CDR3 coding DNA: TGTGCCATCAGTGATTCCGGGACAGACTATGGCTACACCTTC. It translates to CAISDSGTDYGYTF.

Ten or more counts support this clonotype. The chain is built from TRBV20-1 and TRBJ2-5; 7 nucleotides line up with TRBD1. Germline CDR1 DFQATT, CDR2 SNEGSKA (reference sequence). The trim removed 5 bases at V and 2 bases at J, leaving 5 bases unmatched. This CDR3 has 13 residues. CDR3 bases: TGCAGTGCTTTGGGGGACAGTCAAGAGACCCAGTACTTC. Translation: CSALGDSQETQYF.

In its sample, this clonotype was seen a few times. The CDR3 region is CASSQGQGSRETQYF. The CDR3 DNA sequence: TGTGCCAGCAGCCAAGGACAGGGGTCGCGAGAGACCCAGTACTTC. This rearrangement joins TRBV14 to TRBJ2-5; 8 nucleotides match TRBD1. The CDR3 is made up of 15 amino acids. Germline CDR1 SGHDN, CDR2 FVKESK. V lost 1 base and J lost 4; bases outside the gene matches: 5.

This chain links TRBV12-3 or TRBV12-4 with TRBJ1-6, with 7 bases aligning to TRBD1. This CDR3 has 16 amino acids. The V gene end was trimmed by 1 base and the J gene end by 9 bases; junction bases not matched to a gene: 9. CDR3 residues: CASSLVPLAGGSPLHF. CDR3 in DNA: TGTGCCAGCAGTTTAGTCCCCCTCGCAGGGGGTTCACCCCTCCACTTT.

This chain connects TRBV29-1 to TRBJ2-7, with D possibly TRBD1 on 5 matching bases. The CDR3 is 14 amino acids. Germline V gives CDR1 SQVTM, CDR2 ANQGSEA. V was shortened by 4 bases and J by 6 bases, with 19 bases between the two germline ends. CDR3 DNA: TGCAGCGTTGGGGTAGGGGCTGGTCACGTCGAGCAGTACTTC. Translation gives CSVGVGAGHVEQYF.

Only one count was recorded for this clonotype. This chain links TRBV3-1 with TRBJ2-7; 7 positions agree with TRBD2. The junction had 10 bases not matched to a gene; V was cut back by 3 bases and J by 2 bases. The germline V gene encodes CDR1 LGHDT and CDR2 YNNKEL (reference sequence). This CDR3 spans 16 amino acids. The CDR3 here is CASSHLEAGPPYEQYF. The CDR3 DNA reads as TGTGCCAGCAGCCACTTAGAAGCGGGACCTCCCTACGAGCAGTACTTC.

The gene calls are TRBV3-1 and TRBJ1-2; TRBD1 might be the D (5 bases). V lost 2 bases to trimming and J lost 8 bases, with 18 bases between them. This CDR3 comprises 15 residues. Germline V CDR1 and CDR2: LGHDT, YNNKEL (reference sequence). CDR3 in amino acids: CASSQTTGGLSGYTF. The DNA of the CDR3 is TGTGCCAGCAGCCAAACTACTGGGGGATTAAGCGGCTACACCTTC.

The V call is TRBV6-1, the J call TRBJ2-5, with 10 bases matching TRBD1. There are 14 residues in the CDR3. CDR1 and CDR2 (germline): MNHNS, SASEGT. V lost 8 bases to trimming and J lost 5 bases; unmatched junction nucleotides: 8. The CDR3 bases are TGTGCCAGCTATCGGGACAGGGGAGGGGAGACCCAGTACTTC. This sequence encodes CASYRDRGGETQYF.

This clonotype has a count of ten or more. The rearrangement joins TRBV5-6 to TRBJ2-5, with 10 bases identical to TRBD1. The J segment lost 5 bases and the V segment lost 3 bases, leaving 7 bases of the junction unmatched. From germline, CDR1 is SGHDT and CDR2 YYEEEE. This CDR3 has 15 amino acids. The CDR3 sequence: CASSSGTGDGETQYF. In nucleotides, the CDR3 is TGTGCCAGCAGCTCTGGGACAGGGGACGGGGAGACCCAGTACTTC.

There are many counts of this clonotype. This chain links TRBV28 with TRBJ1-6; D not certain. Per the germline V gene, CDR1 is MDHEN and CDR2 is SYDVKM. This CDR3 is built from 15 residues. Trimming stripped 5 bases from V and 2 bases from J, with 10 bases between. The CDR3 nucleotides read TGTGCCAGCAGTACTACCACAACCTATAATTCACCCCTCCACTTT. Its translation is CASSTTTTYNSPLHF.

This clonotype has just a few counts. The rearrangement joins TRBV29-1 to TRBJ2-5; D assignment may be TRBD1 or TRBD2 (6 bases each). CDR3 size: 13 residues. Trimming removed 7 bases from V and 4 bases from J, with 16 bases in between. Per the germline V gene, CDR1 is SQVTM and CDR2 is ANQGSEA. The CDR3 nucleotides are TGCAGCGCCGCGAGGGGGGCGGGAGAGACCCAGTACTTC. This gives the protein CSAARGAGETQYF.

The chain is built from TRBV18 and TRBJ1-2; no firm D call. The CDR3 is made up of 15 amino acids. V dropped 3 bases and J dropped 4 bases, with 15 bases sitting between them. The germline V gene encodes CDR1 KGHSH and CDR2 LQKENI. This CDR3 is CASSPATERAYGYTF. As DNA, the CDR3 is TGTGCCAGCTCACCCGCTACAGAGAGGGCCTATGGCTACACCTTC.

The J gene is TRBJ1-5, the V gene TRBV19, with no clear D. In germline, CDR1 is LNHDA, CDR2 SQIVND (reference sequence). Trimming removed 2 bases from V and 4 bases from J, with 3 bases in between. The CDR3 has 12 amino acids. CDR3 bases: TGTGCCAGTAGTATATGGAATCAGCCCCAGCATTTT. Translation gives CASSIWNQPQHF.

This clonotype was seen a few times. The chain employs TRBV5-1 and TRBJ1-1; D gene uncertain. This CDR3 has 14 residues. Trimming removed 0 bases from V and 1 base from J, with 7 bases in between. In germline, CDR1 is SGHRS, CDR2 YFSETQ. The CDR3 protein is CASSLVFTNTEAFF. For the CDR3, the DNA is TGCGCCAGCAGCTTGGTGTTTACGAACACTGAAGCTTTCTTT. Supplemented by reference TRBV5-1 and TRBJ1-1, the full variable domain reads KAGVTQTPRYLIKTRGQQVTLSCSPISGHRSVSWYQQTPGQGLQFLFEYFSETQRNKGNFPGRFSGRQFSNSRSEMNVSTLELGDSALYLCASSLVFTNTEAFFGQGTRLTVV.

This clonotype was counted ten times or more. The chain carries TRBV2 and TRBJ1-1, with TRBD1 matching 7 bases. Germline V gives CDR1 SNHLY, CDR2 FYNNEI. The CDR3 contains 15 residues. Trimming at V came to 8 bases and at J to 2 bases, leaving 11 bases not matched to a gene. This CDR3 is CASAHLTGLNTEAFF. CDR3 sequence (DNA): TGTGCCAGCGCCCACTTGACAGGGCTAAACACTGAAGCTTTCTTT. Supplemented by reference TRBV2 and TRBJ1-1, the full variable domain reads EPEVTQTPSHQVTQMGQEVILRCVPISNHLYFYWYRQILGQKVEFLVSFYNNEISEKSEIFDDQFSVERPDGSNFTLKIRSTKLEDSAMYFCASAHLTGLNTEAFFGQGTRLTVV.

Many counts were recorded for this clonotype. The chain recombines TRBV3-1 with TRBJ1-6; D not resolved. Trimming left V 6 bases short and J 7 bases short, with 13 bases between. This CDR3 contains 14 residues. Per the germline V gene, CDR1 is LGHDT and CDR2 is YNNKEL (reference sequence). CDR3: CASRLPGRNSPLHF. CDR3 nucleotide sequence: TGTGCCAGCAGGCTCCCGGGGAGGAATTCACCCCTCCACTTT. Full variable domain (missing parts from reference TRBV3-1 and TRBJ1-6): DTAVSQTPKYLVTQMGNDKSIKCEQNLGHDTMYWYKQDSKKFLKIMFSYNNKELIINETVPNRFSPKSPDKAHLNLHINSLELGDSAVYFCASRLPGRNSPLHFGNGTRLTVT.

This clonotype was counted at least ten times. V usage is TRBV15 and J usage is TRBJ1-2; 12 bases match TRBD1. V was clipped by 5 bases and J by 8 bases; unmatched bases: 9. The CDR3 length is 15 residues. Germline CDR1 LNHNV, CDR2 YYDKDF (reference sequence). The CDR3 DNA is TGTGCCACCAGCGTCGGGGACAGGGGGCGAGTGGGCTACACCTTC. Translating it yields CATSVGDRGRVGYTF.

The V call is TRBV9, the J call TRBJ2-7; D is possibly TRBD2 (5 bases). This CDR3 region has 15 residues. CDR1 SGDLS and CDR2 YYNGEE come from the germline V gene. V lost 4 bases and J lost 2, with 16 bases in between. The CDR3 DNA reads as TGTGCCAGCAGCCCAAGCTCCGGGAAAACCTACGAGCAGTACTTC. Translation gives CASSPSSGKTYEQYF.